The 23 T cell receptor beta chains listed next were all sequenced from one sample in a study of T cell repertoires in cytomegalovirus infection. In TCRdb, the reads were re-called with MiXCR into one record per CDR3 protein. The sample lists 600,000 to 800,000 distinct CDR3 sequences, 20% to 30% occurring once. Sequencing used CD8+ T cells from PBMCs. The source of these receptors is a human donor in good health (CMV status not recorded). Some clones in this sample may be carry-over from other donors' samples.

There are a few counts of this clonotype. This sequence joins TRBV20-1 and TRBJ2-2; D possibly corresponds to TRBD1 (7 bases). Germline CDR1 is DFQATT and CDR2 is SNEGSKA (reference sequence). The CDR3 length is 16 residues. V was trimmed by 2 bases and J by 7 bases, leaving 20 bases between them. DNA for the CDR3: TGCAGTGCTAGAATCATCCAGGGGGGTAGGGGCGGGGAGCTGTTTTTT. It translates to CSARIIQGGRGGELFF.

The chain couples TRBV25-1 to TRBJ2-7; D ambiguous. Germline V CDR1 and CDR2: MGHDK, SYGVNS. The CDR3 is 12 amino acids. Between the trimmed V and J ends, which lost 3 bases and 2 bases, there was a span of 5 bases. CDR3 nucleotide sequence: TGTGCCAGCAGTGATTCTACCTACGAGCAGTACGTC. Translation gives CASSDSTYEQYV.

Ten or more counts support this clonotype. J is TRBJ1-6 and V is TRBV7-6; TRBD1 agrees at 7 bases. The CDR3 contains 14 residues. The trim removed 4 bases at V and 8 bases at J, leaving 5 bases unmatched. Germline values: CDR1 SGHVS, CDR2 FNYEAQ. The DNA for the CDR3 is TGTGCCAGCAGCTCGGACAGGACGCATTCACCCCTCCACTTT. Its translation: CASSSDRTHSPLHF.

This clonotype occurred a few times. The chain combines TRBV28 with TRBJ1-5; no clear D gene. The CDR3 contains 16 residues. Trimming took 3 bases from V and 1 from J, leaving 13 bases between them. The germline gives CDR1 MDHEN, CDR2 SYDVKM. This CDR3 reads CASSFSRRRSNQPQHF. The CDR3 DNA reads as TGTGCCAGCAGTTTCTCTCGACGGAGGAGCAATCAGCCCCAGCATTTT.

A remark on this clonotype: Given a much more abundant clone one base away, this may be a read error. In DNA form, the CDR3 reads TGTGCCAGCAGCTCTCGGAGGGGAGACAATGGGCAGTTCTTC. Its protein is CASSSRRGDNGQFF. The chain employs TRBV7-8 and TRBJ2-1; TRBD2 might be the D (6 bases). The CDR3 extends over 14 amino acids. Germline V gene sequence: CDR1 SGHVS, CDR2 FQNEAQ.

There are a few counts of this clonotype. The chain has TRBV12-3 or TRBV12-4 and TRBJ2-3; 10 positions match TRBD2. V lost 4 bases to trimming and J lost 6 bases; unmatched junction nucleotides: 7. The CDR3 has 15 residues. CDR3 sequence reads: CASSSTSGEGDTQYF. The CDR3 bases are TGTGCCAGCAGTTCCACTAGCGGGGAGGGGGATACGCAGTATTTT.

The chain links TRBV29-1 to TRBJ2-2; D unresolved. The CDR3 length is 11 residues. Germline CDR1 is SQVTM and CDR2 is ANQGSEA. The V end was cut by 6 bases, the J end by 6 bases, with 8 bases between. The CDR3 loop reads CSVPLAGELFF. The CDR3 region has the DNA TGCAGCGTCCCCCTGGCCGGGGAGCTGTTTTTT.

This clonotype was detected a few times. The chain joins TRBV28 to TRBJ2-7; 7 positions match TRBD1. CDR3 length equals 14 residues. Unmatched junction bases numbered 5, after V lost 6 bases and J lost 0 bases. Germline CDR1 MDHEN, CDR2 SYDVKM. The CDR3 region is CASSPRQGSYEQYV. The CDR3 nucleotides are TGTGCCAGCAGCCCTCGACAGGGCTCCTACGAGCAGTACGTC.

On this clonotype itself: This may be a read error, as it is one base from a much larger clone. V gene TRBV29-1 combines with J gene TRBJ2-1; 10 nucleotides agree with TRBD1. Germline V gene lookup returns CDR1 SQVTM and CDR2 ANQGSEA. The CDR3 consists of 13 residues. CDR3 sequence reads: CSAEDGQGDEQFF. The DNA for the CDR3 is TGCAGCGCTGAAGATGGACAGGGGGATGAGCAGTTCTTC.

This clonotype was seen a few times. The V call is TRBV14, the J call TRBJ1-2; D not certain. Trimming pared 4 bases from V and 3 bases from J, leaving 9 bases between. The germline V gene encodes CDR1 SGHDN and CDR2 FVKESK. This CDR3 contains 13 residues. CDR3 residues: CASSRVSDYGYTF. DNA of the CDR3: TGTGCCAGCAGCCGTGTTTCTGACTATGGCTACACCTTC. The full variable domain, its missing parts supplied by reference TRBV14 and TRBJ1-2, is EAGVTQFPSHSVIEKGQTVTLRCDPISGHDNLYWYRRVMGKEIKFLLHFVKESKQDESGMPNNRFLAERTGGTYSTLKVQPAELEDSGVYFCASSRVSDYGYTFGSGTRLTVV.

V is TRBV29-1 and J is TRBJ2-2; no reliable D call. V lost 4 bases and J lost 6, with 9 bases in between. CDR3 length: 12 residues. Germline assignment: CDR1 SQVTM and CDR2 ANQGSEA. CDR3 in DNA: TGCAGCGTTGCGACCGGCGCCGGGGAGCTGTTTTTT. It specifies CSVATGAGELFF.

This clonotype appeared a few times. The gene calls are TRBV6-2 or TRBV6-3 and TRBJ1-5; D gene uncertain. CDR1 and CDR2 from the germline V gene are MNHEY and SVGEGT. Trimming took off 3 bases at V and 2 bases at J, with 11 bases between the two ends. The CDR3 totals 15 residues. The CDR3 bases are TGTGCCAGCAGTTATCCGGGTACGGGCAATCAGCCCCAGCATTTT. This translates into CASSYPGTGNQPQHF.

This clonotype was seen at least ten times. The chain employs TRBV29-1 and TRBJ2-1; D remains unclear. Germline V gene lookup returns CDR1 SQVTM and CDR2 ANQGSEA. The V and J ends lost 1 base and 4 bases respectively, with 5 bases between them. The CDR3 is 12 amino acids. The CDR3 DNA is TGCAGCGTTGAAGGGAATTACAATGAGCAGTTCTTC. Residues: CSVEGNYNEQFF.

This clonotype came up many times. The chain uses TRBV28 and TRBJ2-1; perhaps TRBD1 as D (6 bases). V shed 3 bases and J shed 7 bases, with 22 bases lying between them. CDR3 size: 17 residues. Germline V gene lookup returns CDR1 MDHEN and CDR2 SYDVKM. The CDR3 DNA is TGTGCCAGCAGTTTCCCCTCCAAAGGGCAGGGGAGAAATGAGCAGTTCTTC. The encoded protein is CASSFPSKGQGRNEQFF.

This clonotype was counted between two and nine times. The CDR3 protein is CASSYGQGAYNEQFF. The DNA for the CDR3 is TGTGCCAGCAGTTACGGACAGGGGGCCTACAATGAGCAGTTCTTC. The genes are TRBV6-5 and TRBJ2-1; 10 nucleotides align to TRBD1. Trimming removed 2 bases from V and 2 bases from J; junction bases left unmatched: 0. The CDR3 extends over 15 amino acids. The germline V gene encodes CDR1 MNHEY and CDR2 SVGAGI.

In regard to this clonotype: A read error may explain this, as a much larger clone is one base away. The chain joins TRBV7-6 to TRBJ2-5; no reliable D call. This CDR3 contains 12 residues. Germline V gene lookup returns CDR1 SGHVS and CDR2 FNYEAQ. The CDR3 sequence: CVSSPTRETQYF. The CDR3 bases are TGTGTCAGCAGCCCAACCCGGGAGACCCAGTACTTC. Full variable domain (outside the CDR3, taken from reference TRBV7-6 and TRBJ2-5): GAGVSQSPRYKVTKRGQDVALRCDPISGHVSLYWYRQALGQGPEFLTYFNYEAQQDKSGLPNDRFSAERPEGSISTLTIQRTEQRDSAMYRCVSSPTRETQYFGPGTRLLVL.

This CDR3 reads CASSWDSTGELFF. The CDR3 DNA reads as TGTGCCAGCAGTTGGGACAGCACCGGGGAGCTGTTTTTT. The chain carries TRBV28 and TRBJ2-2; 7 nucleotides line up with TRBD1. Germline V gene lookup returns CDR1 MDHEN and CDR2 SYDVKM. V shed 4 bases, J shed 4 bases, and the junction held 0 bases outside the gene matches. CDR3 length: 13 amino acids.

This chain links TRBV6-2 or TRBV6-3 with TRBJ2-7, with D unclear. The V gene lost 4 bases and the J gene lost 2 bases, with 9 bases spanning the gap. This CDR3 is 13 amino acids long. Germline V gene data show CDR1 as MNHEY and CDR2 as SVGEGT. For the CDR3, the DNA is TGTGCCAGCAGTTTCCGAAACCCCTACGAGCAGTACGTC. It codes for CASSFRNPYEQYV.

This clonotype was seen a few times. This chain links TRBV20-1 with TRBJ1-1, with a weak D call TRBD1 (6 bases). This CDR3 is 13 amino acids long. V gave up 6 bases and J gave up 7 bases, with 18 bases separating them. The V gene's germline CDR1 is DFQATT and CDR2 SNEGSKA (reference sequence). CDR3 in DNA: TGCAGTGCCGGGACCGGGACAATGGATGAAGCTTTCTTT. It yields the protein CSAGTGTMDEAFF.

This clonotype has ten or more counts. This chain joins TRBV28 and TRBJ1-1; D gene unclear. CDR1 and CDR2 (germline): MDHEN, SYDVKM. Trimming cost V 5 bases and J 2 bases, with 12 bases left between them. The length of the CDR3 is 14 residues. The CDR3 sequence: CASSPPTGNTEAFF. The CDR3 nucleotides read TGTGCCAGCAGTCCCCCGACCGGCAACACTGAAGCTTTCTTT.

The chain has TRBV7-6 and TRBJ1-4; perhaps TRBD1 as D (5 bases). Trimming stripped 5 bases from V and 4 bases from J, with 20 bases between. This CDR3 spans 17 amino acids. CDR1 SGHVS and CDR2 FNYEAQ come from the germline V gene. CDR3 bases: TGTGCCAGCAGCCGAGGGACTGGACTTAAGGTTAATGAAAAACTGTTTTTT. Translated: CASSRGTGLKVNEKLFF.

This clonotype was counted only a few times. The genes are TRBV28 and TRBJ2-7, with a weak D call TRBD1 (5 bases). Trimming took off 6 bases at V and 5 bases at J, with 8 bases between the two ends. Germline CDR1 and CDR2: MDHEN and SYDVKM. The CDR3 totals 11 residues. DNA for the CDR3: TGTGCCAGCAGATGGGGCCACGAGCAGTACGTC. It specifies CASRWGHEQYV.

This clonotype has a handful of counts. V usage is TRBV6-2 or TRBV6-3 and J usage is TRBJ2-7; tentatively, D is TRBD2 (5 bases). V lost 0 bases and J 5 bases, leaving 5 bases between the germline ends. This CDR3 is built from 12 residues. The germline V gene encodes CDR1 MNHEY and CDR2 SVGEGT. The CDR3 DNA sequence: TGTGCCAGCAGTTACTCGGAGGACGAGCAGTACGTC. Translated, it gives CASSYSEDEQYV.